The clone carrying this T cell receptor (beta chain) was recorded many times. This sample was included in a study of blood T cells in healthy people across ages. Samples each had at least 6 micrograms of total RNA extracted. The authors ran a second PCR of 7 to 11 cycles using a sample-barcoded 5' primer and a J-beta primer mix. TCRdb independently ran MiXCR on the 5' RACE reads; one entry per CDR3 protein. This sample has 580,000 or so distinct CDR3 sequences, with around 48% found just once. Losses at the gene ends were 6 bases for V and 2 bases for J; bases not matched to a gene: 6. Germline loops: CDR1 MNHEY, CDR2 SVGAGI. CDR3 length: 15 residues.

This chain connects TRBV6-5 to TRBJ1-5; 8 bases are a match to TRBD1. The TCR comes from a man aged 80 or over in good health. Source material: blood. The CDR3 spells CASRKTGAGNQPQHF. The CDR3 DNA reads TGTGCCAGCAGAAAGACAGGGGCCGGCAATCAGCCCCAGCATTTT.